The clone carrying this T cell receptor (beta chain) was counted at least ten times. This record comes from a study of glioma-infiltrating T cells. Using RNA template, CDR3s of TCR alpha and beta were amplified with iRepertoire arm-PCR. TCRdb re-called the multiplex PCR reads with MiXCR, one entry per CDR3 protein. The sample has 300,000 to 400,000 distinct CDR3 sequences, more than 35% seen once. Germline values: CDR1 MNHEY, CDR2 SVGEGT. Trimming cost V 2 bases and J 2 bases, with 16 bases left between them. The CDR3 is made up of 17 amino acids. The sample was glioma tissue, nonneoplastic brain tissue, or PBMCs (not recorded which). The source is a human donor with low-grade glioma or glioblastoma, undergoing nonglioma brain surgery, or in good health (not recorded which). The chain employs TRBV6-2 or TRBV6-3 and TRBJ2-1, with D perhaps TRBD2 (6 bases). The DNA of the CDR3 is TGTGCCAGCAGTTACCCTAGCGTTGGCAAGGCCTACAATGAGCAGTTCTTC. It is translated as CASSYPSVGKAYNEQFF.